This T cell receptor (beta chain) was recorded in a study of cytomegalovirus exposure and HLA in healthy donors. Study-level findings and limits: In the analysis, some V segments, TRBV6-2 and TRBV6-3 included, were excluded as indistinguishable. Common viral pathogens were later found to be apparently linked to several of the most significant clusters. Accurate prediction of most subjects' HLA-A and HLA-B alleles from TCR beta sequences was reported. CMV serostatus was the only immune exposure information that was available.

Trimming cost V 1 base and J 8 bases; bases outside gene matches: 4. The CDR3 length is 14 residues. CDR1 and CDR2 (germline): SGHTA, FQGNSA. Only a few counts were recorded for this clone. Its target is not known. Within the sample, other DNA sequences also encode this same CDR3. The PCR made use of 60 Vbeta and 13 Jbeta primers. Sequencing was performed with immunoSEQ multiplex PCR; in TCRdb, only in-frame clones are kept and a portion is missing. Of about 130,000 clones in the sample, approximately 17% are singletons; the top ten hold 2.5% to 3%. The sequence came from a female donor in good health and CMV-seropositive. V gene TRBV7-2 combines with J gene TRBJ1-4; TRBD1 matches 7 bases. Sample: PBMCs. This CDR3 is CASSLGGGGEKLFF. In DNA, the CDR3 is TGTGCCAGCAGCTTAGGAGGGGGCGGCGAAAAACTGTTTTTT.